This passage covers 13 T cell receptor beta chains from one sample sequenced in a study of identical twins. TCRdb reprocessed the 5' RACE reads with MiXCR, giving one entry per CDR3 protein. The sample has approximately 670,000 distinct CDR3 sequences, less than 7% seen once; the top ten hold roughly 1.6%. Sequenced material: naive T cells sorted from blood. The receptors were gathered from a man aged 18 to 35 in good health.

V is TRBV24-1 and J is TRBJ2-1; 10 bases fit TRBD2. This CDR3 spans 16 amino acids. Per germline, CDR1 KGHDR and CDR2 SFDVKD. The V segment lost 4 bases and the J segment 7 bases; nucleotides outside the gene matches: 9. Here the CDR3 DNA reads TGTGCCACCAGTGACCCAAGCGGGAGGGCCGGGAATGAGCAGTTCTTC. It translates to CATSDPSGRAGNEQFF.

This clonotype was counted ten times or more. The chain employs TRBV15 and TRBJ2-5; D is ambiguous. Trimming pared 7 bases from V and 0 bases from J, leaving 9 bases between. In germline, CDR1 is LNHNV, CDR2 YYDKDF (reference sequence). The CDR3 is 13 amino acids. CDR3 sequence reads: CATTDLYQETQYF. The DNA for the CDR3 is TGTGCCACCACGGACCTGTACCAAGAGACCCAGTACTTC.

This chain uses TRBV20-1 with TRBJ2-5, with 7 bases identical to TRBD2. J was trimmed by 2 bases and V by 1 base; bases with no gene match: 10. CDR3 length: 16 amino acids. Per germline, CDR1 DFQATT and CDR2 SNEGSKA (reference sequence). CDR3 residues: CSARVPGGLKQETQYF. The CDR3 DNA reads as TGCAGTGCTAGAGTCCCCGGGGGACTAAAACAAGAGACCCAGTACTTC.

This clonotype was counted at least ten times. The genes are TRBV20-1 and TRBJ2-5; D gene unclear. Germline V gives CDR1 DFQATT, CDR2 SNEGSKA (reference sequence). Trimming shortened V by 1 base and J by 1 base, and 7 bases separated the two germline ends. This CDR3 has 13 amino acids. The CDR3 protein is CSARGALQETQYF. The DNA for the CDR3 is TGCAGTGCTAGAGGGGCACTCCAAGAGACCCAGTACTTC.

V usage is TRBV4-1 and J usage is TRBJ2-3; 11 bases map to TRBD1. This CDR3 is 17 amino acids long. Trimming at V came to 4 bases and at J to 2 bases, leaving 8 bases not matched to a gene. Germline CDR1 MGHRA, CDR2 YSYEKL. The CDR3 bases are TGCGCCAGCAGCCCCGGCCCGGGACAGGGGGTCACAGATACGCAGTATTTT. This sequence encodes CASSPGPGQGVTDTQYF.

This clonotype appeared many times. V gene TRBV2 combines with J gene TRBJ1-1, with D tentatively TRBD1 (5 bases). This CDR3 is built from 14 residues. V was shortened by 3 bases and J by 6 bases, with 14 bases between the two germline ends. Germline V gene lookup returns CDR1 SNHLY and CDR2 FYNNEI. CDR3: CASSERAGQPEAFF. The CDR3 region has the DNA TGTGCCAGCAGTGAGAGGGCAGGGCAGCCTGAAGCTTTCTTT.

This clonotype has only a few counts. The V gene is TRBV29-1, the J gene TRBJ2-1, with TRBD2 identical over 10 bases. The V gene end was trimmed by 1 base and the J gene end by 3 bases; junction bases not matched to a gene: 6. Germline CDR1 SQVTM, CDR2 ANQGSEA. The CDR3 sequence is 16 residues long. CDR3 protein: CSVEGLAGVVYNEQFF. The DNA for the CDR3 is TGCAGCGTTGAAGGGCTAGCGGGGGTGGTCTACAATGAGCAGTTCTTC.

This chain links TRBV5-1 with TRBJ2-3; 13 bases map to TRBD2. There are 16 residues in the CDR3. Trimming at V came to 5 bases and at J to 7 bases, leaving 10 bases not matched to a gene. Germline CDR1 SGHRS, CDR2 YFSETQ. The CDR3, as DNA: TGCGCCAGCAGGTCCGGACTAGCGGGAGATGAGAATACGCAGTATTTT. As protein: CASRSGLAGDENTQYF.

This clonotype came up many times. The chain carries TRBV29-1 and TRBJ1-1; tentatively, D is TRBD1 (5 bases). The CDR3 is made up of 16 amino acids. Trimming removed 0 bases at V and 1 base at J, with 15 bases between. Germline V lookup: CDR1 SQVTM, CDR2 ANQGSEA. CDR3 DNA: TGCAGCGTTGAAGACGCAACGGGACCAGCGAACACTGAAGCTTTCTTT. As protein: CSVEDATGPANTEAFF. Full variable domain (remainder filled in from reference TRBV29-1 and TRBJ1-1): SAVISQKPSRDICQRGTSLTIQCQVDSQVTMMFWYRQQPGQSLTLIATANQGSEATYESGFVIDKFPISRPNLTFSTLTVSNMSPEDSSIYLCSVEDATGPANTEAFFGQGTRLTVV.

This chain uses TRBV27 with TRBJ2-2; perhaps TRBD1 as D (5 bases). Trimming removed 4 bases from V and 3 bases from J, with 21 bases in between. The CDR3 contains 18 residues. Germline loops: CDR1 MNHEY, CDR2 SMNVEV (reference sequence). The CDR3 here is CASSSGARGIWDTGELFF. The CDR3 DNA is TGTGCCAGCAGTTCGGGCGCAAGGGGCATATGGGACACCGGGGAGCTGTTTTTT.

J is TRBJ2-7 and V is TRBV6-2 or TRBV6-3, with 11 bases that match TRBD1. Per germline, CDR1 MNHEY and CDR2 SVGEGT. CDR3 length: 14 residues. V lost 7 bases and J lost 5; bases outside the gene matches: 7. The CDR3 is CASIRDRGFHEQYF. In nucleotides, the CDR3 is TGTGCCAGCATCCGGGACAGGGGGTTTCACGAGCAGTACTTC.

In nucleotides, the CDR3 is TGTGCCAGCAGCTGGGGACGGCCGGAGCAGTTCTTC. It is translated as CASSWGRPEQFF. The chain couples TRBV7-2 to TRBJ2-1, with D possibly called TRBD1 or TRBD2 (5 bases each). The CDR3 totals 12 residues. The V gene's germline CDR1 is SGHTA and CDR2 FQGNSA. The V gene lost 4 bases and the J gene lost 10 bases, with 11 bases spanning the gap.

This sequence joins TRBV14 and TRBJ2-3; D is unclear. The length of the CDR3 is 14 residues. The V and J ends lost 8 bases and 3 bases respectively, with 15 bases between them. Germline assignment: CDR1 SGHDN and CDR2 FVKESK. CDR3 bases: TGTGCCAGCGCTTTCGTTATAGGGACAGATACGCAGTATTTT. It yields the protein CASAFVIGTDTQYF.